This passage covers 30 T cell receptor beta chains from one sample sequenced in a study of T-cell reconstitution after alpha-beta-depleted transplantation in children. TCRbeta library preparation incorporated unique molecular identifiers. MiXCR, applied by TCRdb to the PCR reads, yields one record per CDR3 protein. The sample contains about 300,000 distinct CDR3 sequences, roughly 8.2% of which appear only once. No cognate antigen is known for these TCRs. Broader study findings: The authors attributed T-cell counts and diversity one year after transplant mostly to newly produced T cells.

The sample consisted of peripheral blood, taken 360 days after TCRalphabeta/CD19-depleted stem cell transplant. Receptors originate from a female patient aged 2-9 years who had a stem cell transplant for Fanconi anemia, so the T cells may come from the graft donor.

This clonotype was counted many times. V and J are TRBV7-9 and TRBJ2-1, with D unclear. The CDR3 loop spans 12 amino acids. Germline lookup yields CDR1 SEHNR and CDR2 FQNEAQ (reference sequence). V lost 0 bases and J 6 bases, leaving 3 bases between the germline ends. Here the CDR3 DNA reads TGTGCCAGCAGCTTAGCCGTCAATGAGCAGTTCTTC. Its protein product is CASSLAVNEQFF.

In this sample, this clonotype turned up many times. The rearrangement links TRBV28 to TRBJ2-5; 8 bases map to TRBD1. This CDR3 is 15 amino acids long. Germline V gene data show CDR1 as MDHEN and CDR2 as SYDVKM. The junction had 10 bases not matched to a gene; V was cut back by 5 bases and J by 5 bases. The DNA for the CDR3 is TGTGCCAGCAGTATGCGGACAGGGAATTTGGAGACCCAGTACTTC. It is translated as CASSMRTGNLETQYF.

This clonotype occurred a few times. The chain employs TRBV12-3 or TRBV12-4 and TRBJ1-6; D is possibly TRBD1 (6 bases). V shed 5 bases and J shed 10 bases, with 18 bases lying between them. The CDR3 has 15 amino acids. Here the CDR3 DNA reads TGTGCCAGCAGTCGTAGGACAGTCCGCCTGTCACCCCTCCACTTT. It specifies CASSRRTVRLSPLHF.

Many counts were recorded for this clonotype. This sequence joins TRBV10-3 and TRBJ2-3, with D hard to call. CDR3 length: 16 amino acids. The germline V gene encodes CDR1 ENHRY and CDR2 SYGVKD. V was clipped by 4 bases and J by 0 bases, with 14 bases between them. CDR3 bases: TGTGCCATCAGTGCCGGCCGGAAGACTAGCACAGATACGCAGTATTTT. It is translated as CAISAGRKTSTDTQYF.

This clonotype was observed a few times. The chain uses TRBV18 and TRBJ2-1, with TRBD1 as a possible D gene (5 bases). There are 15 residues in the CDR3. V lost 4 bases and J 3 bases, leaving 13 bases between the germline ends. The germline CDR1 and CDR2 sequences are KGHSH and LQKENI. Here the CDR3 reads CASSLPGPFYNEQFF. DNA of the CDR3: TGTGCCAGCTCACTGCCAGGGCCCTTCTACAATGAGCAGTTCTTC.

This clonotype was counted ten times or more. The rearrangement links TRBV2 to TRBJ2-7; D remains unclear. The CDR3 loop spans 14 amino acids. The V and J ends lost 3 bases and 5 bases respectively, with 14 bases between them. Germline values: CDR1 SNHLY, CDR2 FYNNEI. The CDR3 DNA follows: TGTGCCAGCAGTGAGTATCCCTCTTCGAACGAGCAGTACTTC. This codes for CASSEYPSSNEQYF. The full variable domain, completed using reference TRBV2 and TRBJ2-7, is EPEVTQTPSHQVTQMGQEVILRCVPISNHLYFYWYRQILGQKVEFLVSFYNNEISEKSEIFDDQFSVERPDGSNFTLKIRSTKLEDSAMYFCASSEYPSSNEQYFGPGTRLTVT.

This clonotype was detected ten times or more. V gene TRBV15 combines with J gene TRBJ1-4, with unresolved D. The V gene's germline CDR1 is LNHNV and CDR2 YYDKDF (reference sequence). The CDR3 covers 14 residues. V was cut by 3 bases and J by 7 bases, with 12 bases left in between. CDR3 region: CATSRVHSPEKLFF. The CDR3 DNA reads as TGTGCCACCAGCAGGGTCCATTCTCCTGAAAAACTGTTTTTT.

In its sample, this clonotype was seen many times. The V call is TRBV7-8, the J call TRBJ2-6; D is ambiguous. This CDR3 region has 18 residues. The germline V gene has CDR1 SGHVS and CDR2 FQNEAQ. V shed 5 bases and J shed 0 bases, with 17 bases lying between them. DNA of the CDR3: TGTGCCAGCAGCCAAAGGGTCGCAGATAGCTCTGGGGCCAACGTCCTGACTTTC. Translating it yields CASSQRVADSSGANVLTF.

This clonotype was counted many times. J is TRBJ1-5 and V is TRBV20-1; no firm D call. The germline CDR1 and CDR2 sequences are DFQATT and SNEGSKA (reference sequence). V gave up 1 base and J gave up 7 bases, with 11 bases separating them. The CDR3 has 13 residues. The CDR3 here is CSARGLMSQPQHF. DNA of the CDR3: TGCAGTGCTAGAGGTCTAATGAGCCAGCCCCAGCATTTT.

V is TRBV5-6 and J is TRBJ1-5; 7 bases match TRBD1. The CDR3 covers 16 residues. Germline V gene sequence: CDR1 SGHDT, CDR2 YYEEEE. V lost 4 bases and J lost 1; bases outside the gene matches: 8. CDR3 nucleotide sequence: TGTGCCAGCAGCATTACAGGGGTTATAAGCAATCAGCCCCAGCATTTT. This translates into CASSITGVISNQPQHF.

This clonotype was detected a few times. J is TRBJ1-2 and V is TRBV7-9; D gene uncertain. The CDR3 has 14 amino acids. V dropped 5 bases and J dropped 5 bases, with 15 bases sitting between them. The germline V gene has CDR1 SEHNR and CDR2 FQNEAQ (reference sequence). CDR3 in amino acids: CASSHHKGGYGYTF. The CDR3 DNA reads as TGTGCCAGCAGCCACCACAAGGGTGGGTATGGCTACACCTTC.

This clonotype was seen at least ten times. No DNA is shown, since the ends of the CDR3 on it are uncertain; the CDR3 is the one TCRdb lists. The rearrangement joins TRBV27 to TRBJ2-5; the DNA was not used to check the table's D call, TRBD1. Looked up from germline, CDR1 is MNHEY and CDR2 is SMNVEV (reference sequence). The CDR3 has 14 amino acids, counting both end residues. The CDR3: CASSFGPGRQTQYF.

This clonotype was observed at least ten times. The genes are TRBV3-1 and TRBJ2-1; no clear D gene. The V end lost 4 bases, the J end lost 8 bases, and 12 bases lay between the germline ends. The CDR3 covers 13 residues. The V gene's germline CDR1 is LGHDT and CDR2 YNNKEL (reference sequence). CDR3 in DNA: TGTGCCAGCAGCCTTCGGACCGCGGATGAGCAGTTCTTC. This gives the protein CASSLRTADEQFF.

In its sample, this clonotype was seen many times. This sequence joins TRBV28 and TRBJ2-1; 8 bases match TRBD1. Germline CDR1 is MDHEN and CDR2 is SYDVKM. Trimming at V came to 2 bases and at J to 8 bases, leaving 11 bases not matched to a gene. The CDR3 has 16 amino acids. Written as DNA, the CDR3 is TGTGCCAGCAGTTTAAGGCCCGGACAGGGTCGCGATGAGCAGTTCTTC. Its translation is CASSLRPGQGRDEQFF.

Points on this clonotype: A much larger clone sits a single nucleotide away, making a read error possible. The CDR3 nucleotides are TGTGCCAGCGGCCCCGGGCTCGGGACTAGCGGGATCGGGGAGCTGTTTTTT. Its protein product is CASGPGLGTSGIGELFF. This chain joins TRBV28 and TRBJ2-2; 13 nucleotides agree with TRBD2. Germline V gives CDR1 MDHEN, CDR2 SYDVKM. V shed 8 bases and J 7 bases; nucleotides not matched to a gene: 13. The CDR3 runs 17 residues.

This clonotype has just a few counts. V and J are TRBV10-3 and TRBJ2-3; D is unclear. Germline CDR1 ENHRY, CDR2 SYGVKD. Trimming removed 3 bases at V and 2 bases at J, with 12 bases between. The length of the CDR3 is 15 residues. CDR3 region: CAISDVRKHTDTQYF. CDR3 coding DNA: TGTGCCATCAGTGATGTGCGGAAACACACAGATACGCAGTATTTT.

The rearrangement links TRBV4-1 to TRBJ2-1; D is possibly TRBD1 (8 bases). V lost 4 bases and J 4 bases, leaving 20 bases between the germline ends. CDR1 is MGHRA, CDR2 YSYEKL, per germline. There are 17 residues in the CDR3. The CDR3 DNA reads as TGCGCCAGCAGCCGTTTCGGGGGGAGACAGGGGTACAATGAGCAGTTCTTC. It translates to CASSRFGGRQGYNEQFF.

The chain uses TRBV5-6 and TRBJ2-3; no firm D call. This CDR3 region has 11 residues. Germline CDR1 SGHDT, CDR2 YYEEEE. The V end lost 6 bases, the J end lost 5 bases, and 7 bases lay between the germline ends. CDR3 protein: CASNLGDTQYF. The CDR3 DNA sequence: TGTGCCAGCAATCTTGGAGATACGCAGTATTTT.

This clonotype was observed many times. CDR3 sequence (DNA): TGTGCCTGGTCCAGACAGAGTAAAAGCTACACCTTC. Protein sequence: CAWSRQSKSYTF. This chain connects TRBV30 to TRBJ1-2; a weak D match, TRBD1 (5 bases). The CDR3 length is 12 residues. The V end was cut by 5 bases, the J end by 9 bases, with 16 bases between. Germline loops: CDR1 GTSNPN, CDR2 SVGIG (reference sequence). The full variable domain, in which reference TRBV30 and TRBJ1-2 provide the parts outside the CDR3, is SQTIHQWPATLVQPVGSPLSLECTVEGTSNPNLYWYRQAAGRGLQLLFYSVGIGQISSEVPQNLSASRPQDRQFILSSKKLLLSDSGFYLCAWSRQSKSYTFGSGTRLTVV.

The table lists this clonotype with a few counts. The chain links TRBV5-5 to TRBJ2-5; D may match TRBD1 or TRBD2 (6 bases each). Trimming removed 0 bases at V and 3 bases at J, with 15 bases between. This CDR3 has 16 amino acids. Germline assignment: CDR1 SGHKS and CDR2 YYEKEE (reference sequence). The CDR3 loop is CASSLVSGATEETQYF. CDR3 nucleotide sequence: TGTGCCAGCAGCTTGGTGTCGGGGGCCACGGAAGAGACCCAGTACTTC.

The chain joins TRBV4-3 to TRBJ1-2; D is undetermined. Germline values: CDR1 LGHNA, CDR2 YSLEER. This CDR3 region has 16 residues. Trimming took off 3 bases at V and 8 bases at J, with 22 bases between the two ends. The CDR3 protein is CASSQALMDVFLGYTF. As DNA, the CDR3 is TGCGCCAGCAGCCAGGCTCTAATGGACGTGTTTTTAGGCTACACCTTC.

This clonotype was detected ten times or more. This rearrangement joins TRBV20-1 to TRBJ2-3, with a possible D match to TRBD1 (6 bases). V gave up 5 bases and J gave up 3 bases, with 15 bases separating them. Per the germline V gene, CDR1 is DFQATT and CDR2 is SNEGSKA (reference sequence). The CDR3 has 14 amino acids. For the CDR3, the DNA is TGCAGTGCTCCAAGGACAGTGAAGACAGATACGCAGTATTTT. Protein sequence: CSAPRTVKTDTQYF.

By its share, this clonotype is medium-sized. The chain couples TRBV29-1 to TRBJ2-1, with 12 bases fitting TRBD2. V lost 3 bases, J lost 7 bases, and 4 bases stayed unmatched. CDR1 is SQVTM, CDR2 ANQGSEA, per germline. The length of the CDR3 is 14 residues. For the CDR3, the DNA is TGCAGCGTTGAGGCTAGCGGGGGGGTGAATGAGCAGTTCTTC. Translation gives CSVEASGGVNEQFF.

This clonotype was recorded a few times. V is TRBV7-2 and J is TRBJ2-1; unclear D gene. This CDR3 spans 15 amino acids. Germline V gene lookup returns CDR1 SGHTA and CDR2 FQGNSA. Deletions cut 5 bases from V and 6 bases from J, with 17 bases between. The CDR3 protein is CASSPGPAPGNEQFF. DNA of the CDR3: TGTGCCAGCAGCCCCGGACCAGCTCCGGGCAATGAGCAGTTCTTC.

At least ten counts were recorded for this clonotype. The chain has TRBV25-1 and TRBJ2-3; 10 bases are a match to TRBD2. CDR1 and CDR2 from the germline V gene are MGHDK and SYGVNS. This CDR3 comprises 19 residues. Losses at the gene ends were 3 bases for V and 6 bases for J; bases not matched to a gene: 18. Here the CDR3 reads CASSDWPSGRAPVVDTQYF. CDR3 bases: TGTGCCAGCAGTGACTGGCCTAGCGGGAGAGCCCCGGTTGTGGATACGCAGTATTTT.

This chain uses TRBV10-3 with TRBJ2-2; 8 nucleotides agree with TRBD1. The CDR3 has 13 residues. The V gene's germline CDR1 is ENHRY and CDR2 SYGVKD. V shed 11 bases, J shed 5 bases, and the junction held 7 bases outside the gene matches. CDR3 sequence: CAAGQGGTGELFF. In DNA, the CDR3 is TGTGCCGCCGGACAGGGTGGGACCGGGGAGCTGTTTTTT.

This clonotype was found many times. The V call is TRBV6-2 or TRBV6-3, the J call TRBJ2-7; 7 nucleotides line up with TRBD1. J lost 2 bases, V lost 7 bases, and 2 bases had no gene match. Germline lookup yields CDR1 MNHEY and CDR2 SVGEGT. This CDR3 contains 12 residues. CDR3 residues: CASNRGPYEQYF. DNA for the CDR3: TGTGCCAGCAACAGGGGACCCTACGAGCAGTACTTC.

The table lists this clonotype with many counts. The genes are TRBV12-3 or TRBV12-4 and TRBJ1-5; tentatively, D is TRBD1 (6 bases). V dropped 0 bases and J dropped 6 bases, with 12 bases sitting between them. The CDR3 sequence is 15 residues long. The CDR3 nucleotides read TGTGCCAGCAGTTTAGCGGGGGCGGATGGTCAGCCCCAGCATTTT. Translating it yields CASSLAGADGQPQHF.

This clonotype has more than one count but fewer than ten. The V and J genes are TRBV20-1 and TRBJ2-7; D possibly corresponds to TRBD2 (5 bases). Trimming shortened V by 0 bases and J by 3 bases, and 15 bases separated the two germline ends. CDR3 length equals 15 residues. Germline lookup yields CDR1 DFQATT and CDR2 SNEGSKA (reference sequence). The CDR3 spells CSARDIEGSHYEQYF. The CDR3 nucleotides are TGCAGTGCTAGAGATATAGAGGGCAGTCACTACGAGCAGTACTTC.

The rearrangement links TRBV7-3 to TRBJ2-5; 9 bases match TRBD2. J lost 4 bases, V lost 6 bases, and 9 bases had no gene match. Germline CDR1 and CDR2: SGHTA and FQGTGA. The CDR3 is 15 amino acids. CDR3 in DNA: TGTGCCAGCAGGCAGCGGGGGGTGGATGGAGAGACCCAGTACTTC. Amino acid sequence: CASRQRGVDGETQYF.